The 4 T cell receptor beta chains below were found in one sample sequenced in a study of shared clonotypes between healthy human individuals. Assay: immunoSEQ multiplex PCR; the TCRdb copy retains only in-frame clones and omits some. The sample contains some 1.5 million clones, 95% to 99% of which appear only once. Sequenced: naive CD4+ T cells sorted from blood. Specified subset: CD45RA+ positively selected. The receptors derive from a man aged 25-45 years in good health.

The chain employs TRBV27 and TRBJ2-1; 7 bases match TRBD2. This CDR3 contains 15 residues. Looked up from germline, CDR1 is MNHEY and CDR2 is SMNVEV (reference sequence). The ends lost 7 bases at V and 5 bases at J; junction bases unmatched: 11. Here the CDR3 DNA reads TGTGCCAGCACCACCTTTGGGAGGGCTAACAATGAGCAGTTCTTC. It yields the protein CASTTFGRANNEQFF.

The chain uses TRBV6-1 and TRBJ2-3; possible D gene TRBD2, 5 bases. The germline V gene encodes CDR1 MNHNS and CDR2 SASEGT. CDR3 size: 14 residues. The V end was cut by 8 bases, the J end by 0 bases, with 12 bases between. This CDR3 is CASEGLTSTDTQYF. The CDR3 DNA reads as TGTGCCAGCGAGGGTCTAACTAGCACAGATACGCAGTATTTT.

This chain joins TRBV27 and TRBJ2-5, with TRBD2 matching 11 bases. The CDR3 loop spans 17 amino acids. J was trimmed by 4 bases and V by 6 bases; bases with no gene match: 13. From germline, CDR1 is MNHEY and CDR2 SMNVEV (reference sequence). The CDR3 spells CASSLSRLAGMRETQYF. Here the CDR3 DNA reads TGTGCCAGCAGCCTGTCCCGACTAGCGGGAATGAGAGAGACCCAGTACTTC.

This chain's CDR3 is CASSLGWLGQGADLRYEQYF. In nucleotides, the CDR3 is TGTGCCAGCAGTTTAGGTTGGTTGGGCCAGGGGGCGGACCTTCGATACGAGCAGTACTTC. The V call is TRBV28, the J call TRBJ2-7, with TRBD1 matching over 8 bases. The CDR3 loop spans 20 amino acids. V shed 2 bases and J 4 bases; nucleotides not matched to a gene: 22. Germline CDR1 reads MDHEN; CDR2 reads SYDVKM.